Listed below are T cell receptor beta chains from one sample, sequenced in a study of blood T cell repertoires in COVID-19. The table came from immunoSEQ multiplex PCR; TCRdb's copy has only in-frame clones and leaves some out. Counted here are 85,000 to 100,000 clones, 79% occurring once; the ten biggest clones make up around a sixth. Sequenced material: peripheral blood. The receptors were sampled from a woman of 80 years or more with active or convalescent COVID-19. Each CDR3 is given with its conserved first and last residue. The order of the fields is CDR3 protein, J gene, D gene, CDR3 length, V gene. The D gene is left open where the match is weak.

CASSLKLDSPLHF	TRBJ1-6	-	13	TRBV5-1
CASTRQPSFGYTF	TRBJ1-2	-	13	TRBV9
CASSTDRGRINEKLFF	TRBJ1-4	TRBD1	16	TRBV6-2/TRBV6-3
CASSTQRGKEQYF	TRBJ2-7	-	13	TRBV19
CATNKAGQSTGELFF	TRBJ2-2	-	15	TRBV5-1
CASGGQAKNIQYF	TRBJ2-4	-	13	TRBV2
CASAVGQGGEQYF	TRBJ2-7	TRBD1	13	TRBV19
CASSRQGGGYEQYF	TRBJ2-7	TRBD1	14	TRBV7-9
CASSLQGDQPQHF	TRBJ1-5	TRBD1	13	TRBV7-2
CASSAFGQGGSYEQYF	TRBJ2-7	-	16	TRBV5-1
CASTQFGGPLEQYF	TRBJ2-7	-	14	TRBV7-9
CASSPVGSLNTEAFF	TRBJ1-1	-	15	TRBV5-6
CASSGFQGATEAFF	TRBJ1-1	TRBD1	14	TRBV7-8
CASSAGGIYNEQYF	TRBJ2-7	TRBD2	14	TRBV11-2
CASSQDREYEQFF	TRBJ2-1	-	13	TRBV4-2
CASSFGQGAQETQYF	TRBJ2-5	TRBD1	15	TRBV5-1
CASSQGVGRGQETQYF	TRBJ2-5	TRBD1	16	TRBV4-1
CASSQDLGGLPYNEQFF	TRBJ2-1	-	17	TRBV4-1
CASVRTQVGNSPLHF	TRBJ1-6	-	15	TRBV7-9
CASSQSEGIPQYF	TRBJ2-5	-	13	TRBV23-1